Each of the 14 T cell receptor beta chains below was sequenced from the same sample in a study of cytomegalovirus exposure and HLA in healthy donors. Only in-frame clones appear in the TCRdb table, and some are missing; sequencing was by immunoSEQ multiplex PCR. The sample includes more than 85,000 clones, roughly 92% of them seen just once. Sequences were obtained from PBMCs. Source of these receptors: a woman aged 25-40 years in good health and CMV-seropositive.

V is TRBV4-1 and J is TRBJ2-2; 11 nucleotides match TRBD2. There are 17 residues in the CDR3. The germline V gene has CDR1 MGHRA and CDR2 YSYEKL. The V segment lost 1 base and the J segment 7 bases; nucleotides outside the gene matches: 8. CDR3 in amino acids: CASSQGKLAGDHGELFF. DNA for the CDR3: TGCGCCAGCAGCCAAGGGAAACTAGCGGGAGATCACGGGGAGCTGTTTTTT.

Notes on this clone: Compared with germline, one end of the junction differs, possibly owing to a read error. This chain connects TRBV19 to TRBJ1-1, with 7 bases aligning to TRBD1. Germline CDR1 is LNHDA and CDR2 is SQIVND (reference sequence). This CDR3 has 13 amino acids. In DNA form, the CDR3 reads TGTGCCAGTGGGGACAGCTTGAAGACTGAAGCTTTCTTT. This encodes CASGDSLKTEAFF.

The chain carries TRBV2 and TRBJ2-7, with D possibly being TRBD1 (6 bases). The CDR3 totals 13 residues. V lost 8 bases to trimming and J lost 3 bases, with 14 bases between them. The germline CDR1 and CDR2 sequences are SNHLY and FYNNEI. The CDR3 protein is CASGRQAYYEQYF. The CDR3 DNA is TGTGCCAGCGGACGACAGGCTTACTACGAGCAGTACTTC.

The sample holds one count of this clone. The chain couples TRBV30 to TRBJ2-1; 8 bases align to TRBD1. CDR1 is GTSNPN and CDR2 is SVGIG in the germline V gene (reference sequence). The CDR3 length is 14 residues. V shed 5 bases and J 7 bases; nucleotides not matched to a gene: 10. The CDR3 sequence is CAWGPGQVNNEQFF. The CDR3 DNA is TGTGCCTGGGGGCCGGGACAGGTGAATAATGAGCAGTTCTTC. The whole variable domain, remainder taken from reference TRBV30 and TRBJ2-1, is SQTIHQWPATLVQPVGSPLSLECTVEGTSNPNLYWYRQAAGRGLQLLFYSVGIGQISSEVPQNLSASRPQDRQFILSSKKLLLSDSGFYLCAWGPGQVNNEQFFGPGTRLTVL.

The chain couples TRBV10-3 to TRBJ2-4; 8 positions match TRBD1. V was pared by 4 bases and J by 3 bases, with 5 bases of the junction left unmatched. The CDR3 sequence is 15 residues long. Germline assignment: CDR1 ENHRY and CDR2 SYGVKD. The CDR3 nucleotides read TGTGCCATCAGTGCTACCGACAGGGGCAAAAACATTCAGTACTTC. This gives the protein CAISATDRGKNIQYF.

The genes are TRBV6-6 and TRBJ2-3; 8 positions match TRBD1. The CDR3 runs 16 residues. Germline-derived CDR1 and CDR2 are MNHNY and SVGAGI (reference sequence). Germline trimming cut 4 bases from V and 2 bases from J; bases unmatched to any gene: 8. CDR3 DNA: TGTGCCAGCAGTTCAATCGGACAGGGTGTCACAGATACGCAGTATTTT. This codes for CASSSIGQGVTDTQYF.

The chain joins TRBV4-1 to TRBJ1-1; D is ambiguous. V lost 2 bases and J lost 1, with 8 bases in between. Germline V CDR1 and CDR2: MGHRA, YSYEKL. CDR3 size: 14 residues. CDR3 residues: CASSQPTKNTEAFF. DNA for the CDR3: TGCGCCAGCAGCCAACCGACAAAGAACACTGAAGCTTTCTTT.

The chain recombines TRBV28 with TRBJ2-6; 8 bases align to TRBD1. Trimming at V came to 5 bases and at J to 0 bases, leaving 6 bases not matched to a gene. Germline CDR1 and CDR2: MDHEN and SYDVKM. The CDR3 spans 17 residues. CDR3 nucleotide sequence: TGTGCCAGCAGTGACGGGACAGGACCCTCTGGGGCCAACGTCCTGACTTTC. Protein: CASSDGTGPSGANVLTF.

V usage is TRBV7-6 and J usage is TRBJ1-4; D call uncertain. V lost 6 bases and J lost 8, with 13 bases in between. The CDR3 is made up of 13 amino acids. CDR1 is SGHVS, CDR2 FNYEAQ, per germline. CDR3: CASRRRDGEKLFF. CDR3 nucleotides: TGTGCCAGCAGGCGGAGGGATGGGGAAAAACTGTTTTTT.

The rearrangement joins TRBV9 to TRBJ2-1, with 8 bases identical to TRBD2. V lost 4 bases to trimming and J lost 2 bases; unmatched junction nucleotides: 5. Germline values: CDR1 SGDLS, CDR2 YYNGEE. The CDR3 consists of 15 residues. CDR3 residues: CASSPTSGPYNEQFF. CDR3 DNA: TGTGCCAGCAGCCCAACTAGCGGCCCCTACAATGAGCAGTTCTTC.

This clone has only one observation. This rearrangement joins TRBV7-9 to TRBJ1-4; TRBD1 agrees at 10 bases. The CDR3 loop spans 16 amino acids. J was trimmed by 8 bases and V by 5 bases; bases with no gene match: 11. Germline values: CDR1 SEHNR, CDR2 FQNEAQ (reference sequence). This CDR3 reads CASSPGTGAGGEKLFF. In DNA form, the CDR3 reads TGTGCCAGCAGCCCCGGGACAGGGGCGGGCGGAGAAAAACTGTTTTTT.

This sequence joins TRBV5-1 and TRBJ1-1; 8 bases are shared with TRBD1. This CDR3 is 14 amino acids long. Trimming cost V 2 bases and J 1 base; bases outside gene matches: 1. Germline assignment: CDR1 SGHRS and CDR2 YFSETQ. Here the CDR3 reads CASSLQGGNTEAFF. In nucleotides, the CDR3 is TGCGCCAGCAGCTTACAGGGGGGGAACACTGAAGCTTTCTTT.

The chain employs TRBV28 and TRBJ1-3, with 10 bases fitting TRBD1. This CDR3 is built from 15 residues. Germline CDR1 MDHEN, CDR2 SYDVKM. The junction had 4 bases not matched to a gene; V was cut back by 5 bases and J by 3 bases. CDR3 nucleotide sequence: TGTGCCAGCAGTCCCGACAGGGGGCTTGGAAACACCATATATTTT. Translating it yields CASSPDRGLGNTIYF.

This rearrangement joins TRBV4-1 to TRBJ2-7; D may be TRBD2 (5 bases). V was trimmed by 0 bases and J by 0 bases, leaving 15 bases between them. Germline V gene lookup returns CDR1 MGHRA and CDR2 YSYEKL. The CDR3 runs 17 residues. The chain's CDR3 is CASSQDLRSGGSYEQYF. Written as DNA, the CDR3 is TGCGCCAGCAGCCAAGATCTGAGAAGCGGCGGCTCCTACGAGCAGTACTTC.